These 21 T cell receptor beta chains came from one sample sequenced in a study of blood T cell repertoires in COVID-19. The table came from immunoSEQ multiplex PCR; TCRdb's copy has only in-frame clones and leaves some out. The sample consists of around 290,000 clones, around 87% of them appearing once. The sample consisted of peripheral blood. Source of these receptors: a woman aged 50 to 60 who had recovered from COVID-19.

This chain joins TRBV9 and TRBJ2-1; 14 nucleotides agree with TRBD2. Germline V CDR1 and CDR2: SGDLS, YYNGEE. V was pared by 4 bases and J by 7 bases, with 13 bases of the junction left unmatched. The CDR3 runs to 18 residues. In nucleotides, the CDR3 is TGTGCCAGCAGCTCCGGGGCGACTAGCGGGAGGGGGTTGAATGAGCAGTTCTTC. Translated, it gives CASSSGATSGRGLNEQFF. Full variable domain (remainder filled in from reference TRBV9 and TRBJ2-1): DSGVTQTPKHLITATGQRVTLRCSPRSGDLSVYWYQQSLDQGLQFLIQYYNGEERAKGNILERFSAQQFPDLHSELNLSSLELGDSALYFCASSSGATSGRGLNEQFFGPGTRLTVL.

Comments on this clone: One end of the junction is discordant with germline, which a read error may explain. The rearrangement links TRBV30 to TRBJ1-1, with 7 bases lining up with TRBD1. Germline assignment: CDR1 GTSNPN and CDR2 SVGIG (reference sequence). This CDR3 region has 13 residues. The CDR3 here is CAFTLQGNSEAFF. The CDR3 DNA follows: TGTGCCTTTACTCTACAGGGGAACTCTGAAGCTTTCTTT.

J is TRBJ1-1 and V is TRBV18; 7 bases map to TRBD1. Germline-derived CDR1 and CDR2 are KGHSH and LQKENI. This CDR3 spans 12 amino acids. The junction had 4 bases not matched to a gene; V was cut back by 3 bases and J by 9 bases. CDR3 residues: CASSPTTGKAFF. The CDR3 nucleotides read TGTGCCAGCTCACCGACGACAGGGAAAGCTTTCTTT.

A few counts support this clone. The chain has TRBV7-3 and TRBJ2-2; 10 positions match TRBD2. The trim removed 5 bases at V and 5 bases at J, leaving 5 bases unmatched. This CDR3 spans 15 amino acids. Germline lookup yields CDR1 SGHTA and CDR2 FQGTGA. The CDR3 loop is CASSKSGRGTGELFF. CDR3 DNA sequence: TGTGCCAGCAGCAAAAGCGGGAGGGGAACCGGGGAGCTGTTTTTT.

CDR3 residues: CASSLGGDQPQHF. CDR3 bases: TGTGCCAGCAGCTTGGGGGGGGATCAGCCCCAGCATTTT. The chain combines TRBV5-5 with TRBJ1-5, with D tentatively TRBD1 (5 bases). Germline V lookup: CDR1 SGHKS, CDR2 YYEKEE (reference sequence). The CDR3 consists of 13 residues. With 0 bases removed from V and 5 bases from J, the gap between germline ends came to 6 bases.

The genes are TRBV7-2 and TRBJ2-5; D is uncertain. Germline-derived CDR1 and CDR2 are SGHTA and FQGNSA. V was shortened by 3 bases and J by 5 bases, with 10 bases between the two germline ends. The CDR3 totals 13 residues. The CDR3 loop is CASSLGSRETQYF. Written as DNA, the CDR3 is TGTGCCAGCAGCTTGGGTTCGCGGGAGACCCAGTACTTC.

The CDR3 reads CASSLVVTDEQFF. The CDR3, as DNA: TGTGCCAGCAGCTTAGTAGTTACCGATGAGCAGTTCTTC. The rearrangement uses TRBV7-2 and TRBJ2-1; D uncertain. V lost 1 base to trimming and J lost 8 bases, with 9 bases between them. CDR1 is SGHTA, CDR2 FQGNSA, per germline. There are 13 residues in the CDR3.

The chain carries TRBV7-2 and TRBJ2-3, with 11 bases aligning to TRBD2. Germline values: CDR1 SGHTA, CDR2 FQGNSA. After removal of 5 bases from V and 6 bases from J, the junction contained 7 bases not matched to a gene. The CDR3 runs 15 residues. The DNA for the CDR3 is TGTGCCAGCAGCCCGACTAGCGGGATAGGTGATACGCAGTATTTT. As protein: CASSPTSGIGDTQYF.

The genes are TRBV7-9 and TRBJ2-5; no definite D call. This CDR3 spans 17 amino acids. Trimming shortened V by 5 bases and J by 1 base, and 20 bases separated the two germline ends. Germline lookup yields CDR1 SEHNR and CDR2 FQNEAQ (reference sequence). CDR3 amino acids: CASSKRGILPFQETQYF. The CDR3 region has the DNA TGTGCCAGCAGCAAGCGTGGCATTCTCCCCTTCCAAGAGACCCAGTACTTC.

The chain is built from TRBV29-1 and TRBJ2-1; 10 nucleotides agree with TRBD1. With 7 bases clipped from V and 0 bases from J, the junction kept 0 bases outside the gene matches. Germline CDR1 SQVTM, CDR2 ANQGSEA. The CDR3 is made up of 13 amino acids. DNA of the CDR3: TGCAGCGGGGACAGGGGCTCCTACAATGAGCAGTTCTTC. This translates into CSGDRGSYNEQFF.

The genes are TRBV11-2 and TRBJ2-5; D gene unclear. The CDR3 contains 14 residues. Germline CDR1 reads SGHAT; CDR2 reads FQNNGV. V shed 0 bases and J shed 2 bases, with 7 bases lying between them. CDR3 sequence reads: CASSLDRVQETQYF. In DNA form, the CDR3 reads TGTGCCAGCAGCTTAGATCGAGTACAAGAGACCCAGTACTTC.

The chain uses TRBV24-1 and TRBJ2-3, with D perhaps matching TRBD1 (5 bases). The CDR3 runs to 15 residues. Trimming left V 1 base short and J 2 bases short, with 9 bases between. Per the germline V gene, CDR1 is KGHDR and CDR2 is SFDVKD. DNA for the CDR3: TGTGCCACCAGTGATTTCTTGACAGCCACAGATACGCAGTATTTT. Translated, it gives CATSDFLTATDTQYF.

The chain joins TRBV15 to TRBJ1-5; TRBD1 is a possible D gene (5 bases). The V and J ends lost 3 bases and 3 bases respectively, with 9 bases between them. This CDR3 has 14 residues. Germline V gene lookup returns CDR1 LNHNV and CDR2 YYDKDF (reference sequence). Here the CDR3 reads CATSSDRNNQPQHF. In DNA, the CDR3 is TGTGCCACCAGCAGTGACAGAAACAATCAGCCCCAGCATTTT.

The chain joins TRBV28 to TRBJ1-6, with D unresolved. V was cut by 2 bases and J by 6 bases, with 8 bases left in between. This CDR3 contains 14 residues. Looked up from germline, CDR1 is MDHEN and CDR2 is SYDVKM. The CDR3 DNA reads TGTGCCAGCAGTTTACGTGGACTTAATTCACCCCTCCACTTT. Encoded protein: CASSLRGLNSPLHF.

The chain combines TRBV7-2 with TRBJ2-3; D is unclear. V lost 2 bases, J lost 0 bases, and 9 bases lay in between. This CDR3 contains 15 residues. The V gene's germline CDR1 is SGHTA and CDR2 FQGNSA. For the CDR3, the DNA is TGTGCCAGCAGCTTATACAGTCCTAGCACAGATACGCAGTATTTT. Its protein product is CASSLYSPSTDTQYF.

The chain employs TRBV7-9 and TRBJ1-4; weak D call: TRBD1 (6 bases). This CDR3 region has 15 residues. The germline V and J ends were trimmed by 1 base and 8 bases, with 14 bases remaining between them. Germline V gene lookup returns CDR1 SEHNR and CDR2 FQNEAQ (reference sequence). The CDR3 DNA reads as TGTGCCAGCAGCTTAGGACAGGACTCTAGGGAAAAACTGTTTTTT. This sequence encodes CASSLGQDSREKLFF.

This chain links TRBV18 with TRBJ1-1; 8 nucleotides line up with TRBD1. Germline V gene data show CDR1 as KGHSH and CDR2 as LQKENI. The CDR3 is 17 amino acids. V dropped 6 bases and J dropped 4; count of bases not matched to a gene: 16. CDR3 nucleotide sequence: TGTGCCAGCTCTCGCGAGGTTGCCGGACAGGGAGGCACTGAAGCTTTCTTT. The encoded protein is CASSREVAGQGGTEAFF.

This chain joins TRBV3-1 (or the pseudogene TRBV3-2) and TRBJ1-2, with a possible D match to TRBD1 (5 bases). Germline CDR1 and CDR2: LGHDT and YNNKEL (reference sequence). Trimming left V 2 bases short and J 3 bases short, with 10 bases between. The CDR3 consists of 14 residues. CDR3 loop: CASSQQGLDYGYTF. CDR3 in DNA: TGTGCCAGCAGCCAACAGGGTTTGGACTATGGCTACACCTTC.

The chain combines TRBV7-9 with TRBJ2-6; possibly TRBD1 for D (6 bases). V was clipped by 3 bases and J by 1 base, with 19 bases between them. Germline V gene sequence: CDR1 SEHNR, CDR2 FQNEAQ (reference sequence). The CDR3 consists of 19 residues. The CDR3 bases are TGTGCCAGCAGCTTCTCGACAGGTCAAACAGCATCTGGGGCCAACGTCCTGACTTTC. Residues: CASSFSTGQTASGANVLTF.

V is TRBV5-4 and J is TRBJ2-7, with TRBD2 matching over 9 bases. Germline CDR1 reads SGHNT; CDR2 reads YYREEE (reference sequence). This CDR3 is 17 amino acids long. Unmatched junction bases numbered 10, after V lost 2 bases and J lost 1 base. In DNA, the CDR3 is TGTGCCAGCAGCTTTACGGGACTAGCACCTAAGTCCTACGAGCAGTACTTC. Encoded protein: CASSFTGLAPKSYEQYF.

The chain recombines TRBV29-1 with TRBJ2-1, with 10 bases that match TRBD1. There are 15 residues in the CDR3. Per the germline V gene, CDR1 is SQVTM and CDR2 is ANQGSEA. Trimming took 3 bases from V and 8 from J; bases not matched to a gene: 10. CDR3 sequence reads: CSVEGGTGAIDEQFF. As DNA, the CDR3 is TGCAGCGTTGAGGGGGGGACAGGGGCGATCGATGAGCAGTTCTTC.